This T cell receptor beta chain appears in the sequencing data of a study of T cells expressing NK-cell markers. Study-wide background: Seven of eight sequenced donors tested HCMV-seropositive; one tested seronegative.

CDR1 DFQATT and CDR2 SNEGSKA come from the germline V gene (reference sequence). The CDR3 consists of 15 residues. TCR beta cDNA was generated via 5'RACE template switching incorporating UMIs. TCRdb processed the 5' RACE reads again and assigns one entry to each CDR3 protein, with no DNA. The record lists 200,000 to 300,000 distinct CDR3 sequences, of which the ten most abundant hold more than 3.5%. The receptor was derived from a woman between 18 and 75 years old in good health. The rearrangement joins TRBV20-1 to TRBJ2-7; the TCRdb call, TRBD1, lacks DNA for checking. The sequenced sample consisted of blood T cells: a sorted CD56 or NKG2C T cell subset, CD4+ or CD8+ T cells, or bulk PBMC T cells (not recorded which). The CDR3 sequence is CSARDRIGTGREQYF.